The subject of this entry is one T cell receptor (beta chain). Its antigen remains unknown. This specimen belongs to a study of CD8 T cells in Susac syndrome. Study-wide points: TCR sequencing and HLA analysis covered a relatively small number of individuals.

This CDR3 has 15 amino acids. V was pared by 3 bases and J by 3 bases, with 7 bases of the junction left unmatched. The germline V gene has CDR1 GTSNPN and CDR2 SVGIG (reference sequence). cDNA came from about 0.5 to 1 ug RNA primed by random hexamers. Multiplex immunoSEQ PCR targeted 54 Vbeta and 13 Jbeta TCR beta segments. TCRdb re-derived calls from the immunoSEQ multiplex PCR reads in MiXCR, one entry per CDR3 protein. The sample lists 130,000 to 150,000 distinct CDR3 sequences, 94% seen once, with approximately 0.25% in the top ten. The receptor was isolated from a human donor in good health. The V gene is TRBV30, the J gene TRBJ1-5; 8 bases are a match to TRBD1. What was sequenced was CD8+ T cells from PBMCs. The CDR3 DNA sequence: TGTGCCTGGAGCACCGGGACAGGTCACAATCAGCCCCAGCATTTT. As protein: CAWSTGTGHNQPQHF.